The T cell receptor beta chain described here comes from a study of blood T cell repertoires in COVID-19. Study at large: PBMCs, B-cell-depleted T cells, or T cells provided the cDNA or gDNA that made up the material.

The CDR3 runs 11 residues. The germline V gene encodes CDR1 DFQATT and CDR2 SNEGSKA (reference sequence). Trimming cost V 5 bases and J 5 bases, with 9 bases left between them. Donors of Cohort 3 who recovered were those that had two negative PCRs, clearance, or symptom resolution. Here immunoSEQ multiplex PCR was the method, and the copy in TCRdb shows in-frame clones only, minus some. The sample carries roughly 190,000 clones, approximately 85% recorded once. The rearrangement joins TRBV20-1 to TRBJ1-1; the D gene is possibly TRBD1 (6 bases). The sequence derives from a man aged 40-55 years who had recovered from COVID-19. Input material: PBMCs or T cells enriched from blood (not recorded which). The CDR3 DNA sequence: TGCAGTGCTCGTGACAGGACTGAAGCTTTCTTT. Its protein is CSARDRTEAFF.